Listed here is a single TCR beta chain. The CDR3 has 14 amino acids. Germline V gene data show CDR1 as SEHNR and CDR2 as FQNEAQ (reference sequence). V was trimmed by 5 bases and J by 0 bases, leaving 10 bases between them. The record originates from a study of blood T cell repertoires in COVID-19. Study at large: Italy, Spain and the United States were the sources of the convalescent and acute COVID-19 samples.

Sequenced by immunoSEQ multiplex PCR; TCRdb stores in-frame clones only, minus some. Of approximately 320,000 clones in the sample, about 90% were seen once. Specimen: peripheral blood. The V and J genes are TRBV7-9 and TRBJ1-1; TRBD1 is a possible D gene (6 bases). The sequence was obtained from a woman in her thirties with COVID-19, enrolled during active disease. The CDR3 DNA follows: TGTGCCAGCAGCCGGGCAGGGGTGAACACTGAAGCTTTCTTT. Protein: CASSRAGVNTEAFF.